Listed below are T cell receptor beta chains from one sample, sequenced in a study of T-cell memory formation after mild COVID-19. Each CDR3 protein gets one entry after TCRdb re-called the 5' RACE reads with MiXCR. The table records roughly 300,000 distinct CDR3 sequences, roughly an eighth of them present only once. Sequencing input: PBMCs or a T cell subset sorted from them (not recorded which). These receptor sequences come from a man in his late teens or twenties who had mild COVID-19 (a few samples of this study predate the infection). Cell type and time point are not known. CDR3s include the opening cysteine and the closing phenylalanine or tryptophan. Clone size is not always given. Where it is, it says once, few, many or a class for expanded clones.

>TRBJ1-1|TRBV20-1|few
CSVGGEKAFF
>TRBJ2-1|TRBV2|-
CASKGTGENEQFF
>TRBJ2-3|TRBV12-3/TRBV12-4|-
CAVSGGASDTQYF
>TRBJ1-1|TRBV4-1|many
CASSPLFGSTEAFF
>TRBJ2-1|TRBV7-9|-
CASSSLGNPQFF
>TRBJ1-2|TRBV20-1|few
CSARDREGGLRGYTF
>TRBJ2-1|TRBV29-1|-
CSATGTSSNEQFF
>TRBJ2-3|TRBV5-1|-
CASSLETASVQYF
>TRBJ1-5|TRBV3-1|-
CASSGTWGGNQPQHF
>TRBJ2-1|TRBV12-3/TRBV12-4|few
CASTKTNTYNEQFF
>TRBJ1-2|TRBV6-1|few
CASSEALGRVYGYTF
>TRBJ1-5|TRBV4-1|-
CASSQDLGAPRQPQHF
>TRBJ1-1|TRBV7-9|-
CASRDRGATEAFF
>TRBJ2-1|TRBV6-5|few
CASMRGSYNEQFF
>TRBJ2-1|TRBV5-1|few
CASSDGQSSYNEQFF
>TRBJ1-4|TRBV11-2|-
CASSLSTGPVFF
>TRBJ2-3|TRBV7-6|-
CASSLFLRGTDSTDTQYF
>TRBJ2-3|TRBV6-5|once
CASSYDGQGATDTQYF
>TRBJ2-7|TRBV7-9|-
CASGRAYEQYF
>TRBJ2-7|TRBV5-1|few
CASSWGGDDEQYF
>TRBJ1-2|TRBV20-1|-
CSAREGRREGNYGYTF
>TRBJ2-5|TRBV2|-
CASTDQKETQYF
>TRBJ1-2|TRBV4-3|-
CASSQHLANYGYTF
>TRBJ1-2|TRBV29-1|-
CSVATRESYGYTF
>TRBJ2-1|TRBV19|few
CASSIRLAHNEQFF
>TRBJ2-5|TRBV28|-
CASSSTGLSGAQYF
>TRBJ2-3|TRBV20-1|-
CSAEGGASADTQYF
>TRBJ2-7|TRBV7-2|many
CASSLVGLADHAFYEQYF
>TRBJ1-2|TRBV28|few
CASGVKDNGYTF
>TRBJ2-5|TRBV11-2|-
CASSSTRGGAQETQYF
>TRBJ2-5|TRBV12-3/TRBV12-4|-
CASSFRAGGPETQYF
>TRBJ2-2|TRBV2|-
CASSEGVGTGELFF
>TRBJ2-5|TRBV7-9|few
CASSKIFQGDYQETQYF
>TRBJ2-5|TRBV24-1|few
CATSSAGQGIAETQYF
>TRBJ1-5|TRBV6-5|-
CASSYSGHNQPQHF
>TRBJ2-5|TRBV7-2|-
CASSPSRSGGTGAQYF
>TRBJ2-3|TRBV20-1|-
CRAGLASTDTQYF
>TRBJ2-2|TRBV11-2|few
CASSPGPGAGELFF
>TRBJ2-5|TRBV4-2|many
CASSHGAQGAWETQYF
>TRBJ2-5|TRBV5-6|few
CASSWGQEETQYF
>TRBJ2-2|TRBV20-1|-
CSAGQGGTGELFF
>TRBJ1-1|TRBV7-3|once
CASSPMSGSTEAFF
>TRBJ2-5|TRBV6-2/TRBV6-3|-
CASSYSRGKTQYF
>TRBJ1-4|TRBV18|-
CASSPVGTTLGEKLFF
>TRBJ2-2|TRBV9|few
CASRFRDNTGELFF
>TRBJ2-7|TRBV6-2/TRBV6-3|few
CAIRTSDDTYEQYF
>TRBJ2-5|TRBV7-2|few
CASCGGAYQETQYF
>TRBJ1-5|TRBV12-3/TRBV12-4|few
CASRSDRGQPQHF
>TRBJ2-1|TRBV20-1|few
CSARDQGNEQFF
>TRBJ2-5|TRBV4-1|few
CASSQEPGWETQYF